What follows are 11 T cell receptor beta chains derived from one specimen sequenced in a study of regulatory T cells in long-lasting Graves disease. CDR3-region Arm-PCR and iRepertoire HTBI primers produced the TCR beta libraries. Each CDR3 protein is one row after TCRdb ran MiXCR on the multiplex PCR reads. Here the sample spans about 440,000 distinct CDR3 sequences, about a sixth being singletons. Time point denoted: newly diagnosed GD, antithyroid drugs for less than 3 months. PBMC-extracted RNA yielded the TCR library. These data also featured in a second study, about T cells in Graves' hyperthyroidism and ophthalmopathy.

The sequences come from peripheral blood mononuclear cells (PBMCs), collected at new diagnosis, from a patient treated with antithyroid drugs. Source of these receptors: a woman younger than 45 with Graves disease.

The chain couples TRBV7-2 to TRBJ1-2; the D gene is possibly TRBD1 (5 bases). Germline V gene sequence: CDR1 SGHTA, CDR2 FQGNSA. Trimming removed 5 bases from V and 8 bases from J, with 18 bases in between. CDR3 length equals 14 residues. The CDR3 here is CASSQGSEERGYTF. The CDR3 nucleotides are TGTGCCAGCAGCCAGGGTTCGGAAGAGAGGGGCTACACCTTC.

The chain has TRBV19 and TRBJ1-1, with D uncertain. The germline gives CDR1 LNHDA, CDR2 SQIVND (reference sequence). Trimming took 3 bases from V and 1 from J, leaving 12 bases between them. The CDR3 has 15 amino acids. The CDR3 region is CASSIPAGSNTEAFF. The CDR3 coding sequence is TGTGCCAGTAGTATTCCGGCAGGCTCGAACACTGAAGCTTTCTTT.

This clonotype was found many times. V and J are TRBV29-1 and TRBJ2-3; D uncertain. CDR1 is SQVTM, CDR2 ANQGSEA, per germline. V lost 4 bases and J 2 bases, leaving 13 bases between the germline ends. The CDR3 has 14 residues. For the CDR3, the DNA is TGCAGCGTTGTGGCGGATTTATACACAGATACGCAGTATTTT. This encodes CSVVADLYTDTQYF.

This clonotype was found a few times. This sequence joins TRBV7-3 and TRBJ1-1; D is unclear. Deletions cut 0 bases from V and 7 bases from J, with 9 bases between. The CDR3 sequence is 13 residues long. The germline CDR1 and CDR2 sequences are SGHTA and FQGTGA. CDR3 region: CASSLTYFGEAFF. The CDR3 DNA is TGTGCCAGCAGCTTAACGTACTTTGGTGAAGCTTTCTTT.

This clonotype was detected many times. The rearrangement joins TRBV5-1 to TRBJ2-1; 9 nucleotides align to TRBD1. This CDR3 contains 15 residues. Trimming took 4 bases from V and 3 from J; bases not matched to a gene: 5. Germline CDR1 is SGHRS and CDR2 is YFSETQ. This chain's CDR3 is CASSRGTGYYNEQFF. The CDR3 DNA reads as TGCGCCAGCAGCCGCGGGACAGGGTACTACAATGAGCAGTTCTTC. Using reference TRBV5-1 and TRBJ2-1 for the parts outside the CDR3, the full variable domain is KAGVTQTPRYLIKTRGQQVTLSCSPISGHRSVSWYQQTPGQGLQFLFEYFSETQRNKGNFPGRFSGRQFSNSRSEMNVSTLELGDSALYLCASSRGTGYYNEQFFGPGTRLTVL.

V gene TRBV14 combines with J gene TRBJ2-1; TRBD2 agrees at 7 bases. After removal of 1 base from V and 15 bases from J, the junction contained 6 bases not matched to a gene. This CDR3 region has 12 residues. Germline values: CDR1 SGHDN, CDR2 FVKESK. CDR3 in DNA: TGTGCCAGCAGCCAAGGGAGGACTAGACTGTTCTTC. Residues: CASSQGRTRLFF.

This clonotype was observed a few times. This chain uses TRBV28 with TRBJ2-7; 11 nucleotides agree with TRBD2. The V and J ends lost 0 bases and 6 bases, in that order; junction bases with no gene match: 4. Germline V lookup: CDR1 MDHEN, CDR2 SYDVKM. CDR3 size: 15 residues. CDR3 DNA: TGTGCCAGCAGTTTATGGGCTAGCGGGAGGACCGAGCAGTACTTC. Its protein product is CASSLWASGRTEQYF.

The CDR3 bases are TGTGCCAGCAGCTTGGCCGTAGACTCCTACAATGAGCAGTTCTTC. Translating it yields CASSLAVDSYNEQFF. The chain couples TRBV5-6 to TRBJ2-1; no definite D call. Trimming pared 0 bases from V and 0 bases from J, leaving 7 bases between. CDR1 and CDR2 (germline): SGHDT, YYEEEE. The CDR3 is 15 residues long.

This clonotype is a singleton in its sample. This clone may be a read error of a much larger clone one base away. This sequence joins TRBV6-1 and TRBJ2-3; 10 bases align to TRBD2. From germline, CDR1 is MNHNS and CDR2 SASEGT. The CDR3 runs to 16 residues. With 6 bases clipped from V and 2 bases from J, the junction kept 8 bases outside the gene matches. This CDR3 reads CASRARLAGHTDTQYF. For the CDR3, the DNA is TGTGCCAGCAGAGCCCGACTAGCGGGCCACACAGATACGCAGTATTTT.

This clonotype was observed many times. The chain recombines TRBV2 with TRBJ1-5; D unresolved. CDR1 is SNHLY and CDR2 is FYNNEI in the germline V gene. The V gene lost 7 bases and the J gene lost 0 bases, with 7 bases spanning the gap. CDR3 length equals 13 residues. The CDR3 here is CASKGNSNQPQHF. The CDR3 DNA reads TGTGCCAGCAAGGGTAATAGCAATCAGCCCCAGCATTTT.

The chain carries TRBV5-1 and TRBJ2-6, with D tentatively TRBD2 (7 bases). The V end lost 0 bases, the J end lost 0 bases, and 13 bases lay between the germline ends. CDR3 size: 18 residues. The germline V gene encodes CDR1 SGHRS and CDR2 YFSETQ. CDR3 coding DNA: TGCGCCAGCAGCTTGGCGGGGGGACATTCCTCTGGGGCCAACGTCCTGACTTTC. Protein product: CASSLAGGHSSGANVLTF.